This T cell receptor (beta chain) comes out of a study of blood T cell repertoires in COVID-19. Germline CDR1 reads MDHEN; CDR2 reads SYDVKM. CDR3 length: 15 residues. V was shortened by 5 bases and J by 7 bases, with 18 bases between the two germline ends. Sequencing was performed with immunoSEQ multiplex PCR; in TCRdb, only in-frame clones are kept and a portion is missing. The table records 89,000 or so clones, around 90% of them present only once. This rearrangement joins TRBV28 to TRBJ1-5, with a tentative D call TRBD1 (5 bases). The sample was peripheral blood. This receptor was identified in a man aged 45-60 years with COVID-19, enrolled during active disease. CDR3 residues: CASSPAGQGRQPQHF. As DNA, the CDR3 is TGTGCCAGCAGTCCCGCAGGGCAGGGTCGGCAGCCCCAGCATTTT. Complete variable domain (other parts from reference TRBV28 and TRBJ1-5): DVKVTQSSRYLVKRTGEKVFLECVQDMDHENMFWYRQDPGLGLRLIYFSYDVKMKEKGDIPEGYSVSREKKERFSLILESASTNQTSMYLCASSPAGQGRQPQHFGDGTRLSIL.